The TCR beta chain under discussion was sequenced for a study of molecular identifiers for immune sequencing clone quantification. For bulk TCR libraries, previously described methods and listed TCR primers were used. TCRdb reprocessed the PCR reads via MiXCR and lists one record per CDR3 protein. The table records more than 50,000 distinct CDR3 sequences, around 19% of them present only once. The V segment lost 5 bases and the J segment 5 bases; nucleotides outside the gene matches: 14. Germline loops: CDR1 MDHEN, CDR2 SYDVKM. This CDR3 region has 18 residues. Turning to this clonotype: Its matching antigen is unknown.

Study results and limitations: Spiked Jurkat TCR RNA from one cell was reportedly detectable among about 910,000 naive cells.

Specimen: naive CD8+ T cells from blood, with Jurkat cell RNA spiked in. Subset indicated: FACS-sorted CD8+CD4-CCR7+CD45RA+ naive T cells. V usage is TRBV28 and J usage is TRBJ2-5; 13 positions agree with TRBD2. The receptor was isolated from a human donor in good health. Some libraries in this study had Jurkat cell RNA spiked in. The CDR3 region is CASSAGLAGPGVVETQYF. As DNA, the CDR3 is TGTGCCAGCAGTGCGGGACTAGCGGGACCCGGAGTCGTTGAGACCCAGTACTTC.